The next 21 T cell receptor beta chains were all read from a single sample in a study of PD-1 blockade in mismatch repair-deficient tumors. Data came from immunoSEQ multiplex PCR; TCRdb stores just in-frame clones and leaves some out. Seen here are just under 80,000 clones, about four fifths observed once, and the top ten hold less than 6.5%. Here the sequenced sample was peripheral blood, taken 44 weeks after starting pembrolizumab. The receptors stem from an adult with mismatch repair-deficient cancer.

The rearrangement joins TRBV28 to TRBJ1-1; 7 nucleotides align to TRBD1. V gave up 5 bases and J gave up 6 bases; unmatched junction bases: 12. The CDR3 contains 15 residues. Germline CDR1 reads MDHEN; CDR2 reads SYDVKM. CDR3 sequence (DNA): TGTGCCAGCAGTCCCTCAGACAGGGTAATCGCTGAAGCTTTCTTT. Translation gives CASSPSDRVIAEAFF.

The chain combines TRBV18 with TRBJ1-5; 7 nucleotides agree with TRBD1. V was clipped by 3 bases and J by 0 bases; unmatched bases: 8. Germline assignment: CDR1 KGHSH and CDR2 LQKENI. The length of the CDR3 is 17 residues. CDR3 residues: CASSPVGQPYSNQPQHF. The DNA for the CDR3 is TGTGCCAGCTCACCCGTGGGACAGCCTTATAGCAATCAGCCCCAGCATTTT.

This clone has a count of ten or more. The chain recombines TRBV11-2 with TRBJ2-2, with D possibly TRBD1 on 6 matching bases. The germline CDR1 and CDR2 sequences are SGHAT and FQNNGV. V lost 5 bases and J 3 bases, leaving 10 bases between the germline ends. The CDR3 loop spans 14 amino acids. The CDR3 is CASSRTEDTGELFF. In nucleotides, the CDR3 is TGTGCCAGCAGCCGGACAGAGGACACCGGGGAGCTGTTTTTT. The full variable domain, completed using reference TRBV11-2 and TRBJ2-2, is EAGVAQSPRYKIIEKRQSVAFWCNPISGHATLYWYQQILGQGPKLLIQFQNNGVVDDSQLPKDRFSAERLKGVDSTLKIQPAKLEDSAVYLCASSRTEDTGELFFGEGSRLTVL.

The CDR3 region is CASSLTGDTQYF. In DNA form, the CDR3 reads TGTGCCAGCAGCTTAACTGGGGATACGCAGTATTTT. The V call is TRBV7-3, the J call TRBJ2-3, with D unclear. Germline V lookup: CDR1 SGHTA, CDR2 FQGTGA. The germline V and J ends were trimmed by 0 bases and 6 bases, with 4 bases remaining between them. This CDR3 is 12 amino acids long.

CDR3 DNA sequence: TGTGCCAGTTCGGACCGGGACAGGGGGCCTACTAAGCAGTTCTTC. Translating gives CASSDRDRGPTKQFF. V and J are TRBV19 and TRBJ2-1; TRBD1 aligns across 12 bases. V trimming: 8 bases; J trimming: 11 bases; junction bases outside the gene matches: 13. Germline CDR1 LNHDA, CDR2 SQIVND (reference sequence). The length of the CDR3 is 15 residues.

CDR3 in DNA: TGTGCCAGCAGCTTATCGGCAGGGCGGACTGAAGCTTTCTTT. It codes for CASSLSAGRTEAFF. The chain couples TRBV7-6 to TRBJ1-1; D perhaps matches TRBD1 (5 bases). Trimming removed 2 bases at V and 5 bases at J, with 12 bases between. The CDR3 contains 14 residues. Germline CDR1 is SGHVS and CDR2 is FNYEAQ.

The rearrangement links TRBV27 to TRBJ2-7, with 7 bases matching TRBD2. Germline V gene data show CDR1 as MNHEY and CDR2 as SMNVEV (reference sequence). The V and J ends lost 5 bases and 9 bases, in that order; junction bases with no gene match: 10. CDR3 length equals 13 residues. CDR3 in amino acids: CASSPAWGRGQYF. The DNA of the CDR3 is TGTGCCAGCAGTCCAGCATGGGGGAGGGGGCAGTACTTC.

V and J are TRBV19 and TRBJ1-5; D ambiguous. CDR1 and CDR2 from the germline V gene are LNHDA and SQIVND (reference sequence). Trimming left V 5 bases short and J 7 bases short, with 12 bases between. The CDR3 runs to 13 residues. CDR3 region: CASSPLPGQPQHF. The CDR3 bases are TGTGCCAGTAGTCCCCTACCGGGACAGCCCCAGCATTTT.

This sequence joins TRBV6-5 and TRBJ2-7, with unresolved D. Per germline, CDR1 MNHEY and CDR2 SVGAGI. V shed 0 bases and J shed 1 base, with 10 bases lying between them. The length of the CDR3 is 15 residues. The CDR3 nucleotides read TGTGCCAGCAGTTACTCGGTATTGGGGTCCTACGAGCAGTACTTC. Translating gives CASSYSVLGSYEQYF.

The V call is TRBV19, the J call TRBJ1-1; a weak D match, TRBD1 (5 bases). The V gene's germline CDR1 is LNHDA and CDR2 SQIVND (reference sequence). This CDR3 contains 14 residues. The V gene lost 5 bases and the J gene lost 1 base, with 11 bases spanning the gap. The CDR3 loop reads CASSPRGGNTEAFF. Here the CDR3 DNA reads TGTGCCAGTAGTCCTAGGGGTGGGAACACTGAAGCTTTCTTT.

This clone occurred once. The chain couples TRBV12-5 to TRBJ2-7; 7 positions match TRBD2. J was trimmed by 2 bases and V by 1 base; bases with no gene match: 2. Per the germline V gene, CDR1 is LGHNT and CDR2 is FRNRAP. This CDR3 comprises 14 residues. CDR3 DNA: TGTGCTAGTGGTTTGGGCGGGGGAACCTACGAGCAGTACTTC. It specifies CASGLGGGTYEQYF. Full variable domain (rest looked up from reference TRBV12-5 and TRBJ2-7): DARVTQTPRHKVTEMGQEVTMRCQPILGHNTVFWYRQTMMQGLELLAYFRNRAPLDDSGMPKDRFSAEMPDATLATLKIQPSEPRDSAVYFCASGLGGGTYEQYFGPGTRLTVT.

The chain uses TRBV7-9 and TRBJ2-1; 7 positions match TRBD2. Germline V gene lookup returns CDR1 SEHNR and CDR2 FQNEAQ (reference sequence). The CDR3 runs to 16 residues. With 1 base clipped from V and 7 bases from J, the junction kept 10 bases outside the gene matches. As DNA, the CDR3 is TGTGCCAGCAGCTTAGTAAGGGCGGGAGTGGGGAATGAGCAGTTCTTC. Translating it yields CASSLVRAGVGNEQFF.

In this sample, this clone turned up once. V gene TRBV7-6 combines with J gene TRBJ2-7; D perhaps matches TRBD1 (6 bases). The V gene lost 2 bases and the J gene lost 2 bases, with 16 bases spanning the gap. Looked up from germline, CDR1 is SGHVS and CDR2 is FNYEAQ. CDR3 size: 16 residues. The chain's CDR3 is CASSLISTGLTYEQYF. For the CDR3, the DNA is TGTGCCAGCAGCTTAATTTCCACAGGGCTAACCTACGAGCAGTACTTC.

A note on this clone: At one end the junction does not follow the germline gene, possibly because of a read error. The chain uses TRBV7-7 and TRBJ2-5, with a weak D call TRBD1 (5 bases). The germline V gene has CDR1 SSHAT and CDR2 FNYEAQ (reference sequence). This CDR3 is built from 15 residues. The CDR3 DNA is TGTGCTAGCAGCGTTTATGGGGCCCTGCAAGAGACCCAGTACTTC. This gives the protein CASSVYGALQETQYF. The full variable domain, in which reference TRBV7-7 and TRBJ2-5 provide the parts outside the CDR3, is GAGVSQSPRYKVTKRGQDVTLRCDPISSHATLYWYQQALGQGPEFLTYFNYEAQPDKSGLPSDRFSAERPEGSISTLTIQRTEQRDSAMYRCASSVYGALQETQYFGPGTRLLVL.

The rearrangement joins TRBV7-9 to TRBJ2-1; 7 bases match TRBD2. V shed 6 bases, J shed 3 bases, and the junction held 8 bases outside the gene matches. The germline CDR1 and CDR2 sequences are SEHNR and FQNEAQ (reference sequence). The length of the CDR3 is 15 residues. The CDR3 spells CASRSERGLYNEQFF. The CDR3 DNA reads as TGTGCCAGCAGATCAGAGCGGGGCCTCTACAATGAGCAGTTCTTC.

This clone was picked up one time. The J gene is TRBJ2-7, the V gene TRBV7-3, with a possible D match to TRBD2 (7 bases). The germline V gene encodes CDR1 SGHTA and CDR2 FQGTGA. The CDR3 is 15 residues long. V was cut by 5 bases and J by 4 bases, with 18 bases left in between. The CDR3 DNA sequence: TGTGCCAGCAGCCCCCAAGGGGGACTAAATTACGAGCAGTACTTC. Translating gives CASSPQGGLNYEQYF.

This chain joins TRBV5-6 and TRBJ2-7; 7 positions agree with TRBD2. V trimming: 5 bases; J trimming: 0 bases; junction bases outside the gene matches: 2. This CDR3 comprises 13 residues. Per germline, CDR1 SGHDT and CDR2 YYEEEE. DNA of the CDR3: TGTGCCAGCAGGTTAGCGGGCTCCTACGAGCAGTACTTC. Residues: CASRLAGSYEQYF.

This chain connects TRBV19 to TRBJ1-5; TRBD1 matches 9 bases. This CDR3 region has 15 residues. V trimming: 1 base; J trimming: 5 bases; junction bases outside the gene matches: 3. CDR1 LNHDA and CDR2 SQIVND come from the germline V gene (reference sequence). In DNA form, the CDR3 reads TGTGCCAGTAGTATAGTGGGACAGGGATATCAGCCCCAGCATTTT. Protein product: CASSIVGQGYQPQHF.

Note on this clone: One end of the junction is discordant with germline, which a read error may explain. This chain joins TRBV14 and TRBJ2-1; D is perhaps TRBD2 (6 bases). The CDR3 covers 14 residues. CDR1 SGHDN and CDR2 FVKESK come from the germline V gene. DNA for the CDR3: TGTGCCGGCAGCCAAGGAGGGCCGTACAATGAGCAGTTCTTC. Amino acid sequence: CAGSQGGPYNEQFF.

As regards this clone: Within the sample, other DNA sequences also encode this same CDR3. The V and J genes are TRBV7-2 and TRBJ2-7; 7 positions agree with TRBD2. Germline V gives CDR1 SGHTA, CDR2 FQGNSA. The CDR3 runs to 14 residues. Trimming took 0 bases from V and 3 from J; bases not matched to a gene: 2. The CDR3 region is CASSLAWTSYEQYF. The CDR3 coding sequence is TGTGCCAGCAGCTTAGCCTGGACTAGCTACGAGCAGTACTTC. Together with reference TRBV7-2 and TRBJ2-7, the CDR3 gives the full variable domain: GAGVSQSPSNKVTEKGKDVELRCDPISGHTALYWYRQSLGQGLEFLIYFQGNSAPDKSGLPSDRFSAERTGGSVSTLTIQRTQQEDSAVYLCASSLAWTSYEQYFGPGTRLTVT.

The V call is TRBV5-4, the J call TRBJ2-2, with 12 positions matching TRBD2. The V and J ends lost 4 bases and 6 bases, in that order; junction bases with no gene match: 7. The CDR3 loop spans 16 amino acids. Per germline, CDR1 SGHNT and CDR2 YYREEE (reference sequence). The CDR3 is CASSPGTSGYSGELFF. In DNA, the CDR3 is TGTGCCAGCAGCCCGGGGACTAGCGGGTATTCCGGGGAGCTGTTTTTT.